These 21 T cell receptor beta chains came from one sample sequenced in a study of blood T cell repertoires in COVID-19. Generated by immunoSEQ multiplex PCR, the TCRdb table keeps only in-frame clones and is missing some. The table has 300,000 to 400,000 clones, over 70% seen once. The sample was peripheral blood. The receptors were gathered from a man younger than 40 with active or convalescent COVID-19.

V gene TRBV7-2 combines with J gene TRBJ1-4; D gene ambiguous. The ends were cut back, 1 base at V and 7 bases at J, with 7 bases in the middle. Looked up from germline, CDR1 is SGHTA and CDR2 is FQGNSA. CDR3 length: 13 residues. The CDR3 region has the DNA TGTGCCAGCAGCTTAGGGGCAGGTGAAAAACTGTTTTTT. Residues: CASSLGAGEKLFF.

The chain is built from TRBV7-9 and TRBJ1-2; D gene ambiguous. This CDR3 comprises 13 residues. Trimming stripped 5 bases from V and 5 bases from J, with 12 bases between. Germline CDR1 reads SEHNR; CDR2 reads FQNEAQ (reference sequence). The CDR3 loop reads CASSLAEAYGYTF. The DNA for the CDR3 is TGTGCCAGCAGCCTGGCGGAAGCTTATGGCTACACCTTC.

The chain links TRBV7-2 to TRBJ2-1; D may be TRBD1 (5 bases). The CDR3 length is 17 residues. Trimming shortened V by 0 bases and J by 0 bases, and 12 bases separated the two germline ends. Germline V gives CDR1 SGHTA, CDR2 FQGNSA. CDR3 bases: TGTGCCAGCAGCTTAGCCGAAAGGGGCAACTCCTACAATGAGCAGTTCTTC. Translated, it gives CASSLAERGNSYNEQFF.

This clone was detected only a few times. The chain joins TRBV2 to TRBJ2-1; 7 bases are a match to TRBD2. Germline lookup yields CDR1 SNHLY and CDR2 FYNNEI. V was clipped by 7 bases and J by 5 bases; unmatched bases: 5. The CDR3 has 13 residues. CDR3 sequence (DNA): TGTGCCAGCACCTATCTAGCGGACAATGAGCAGTTCTTC. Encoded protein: CASTYLADNEQFF.

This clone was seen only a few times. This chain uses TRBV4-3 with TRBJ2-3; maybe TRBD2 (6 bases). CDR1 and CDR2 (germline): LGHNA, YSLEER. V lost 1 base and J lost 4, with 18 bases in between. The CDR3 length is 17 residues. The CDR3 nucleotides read TGCGCCAGCAGCCAAGGGCCCCCGGGACTCGCCGCAGATACGCAGTATTTT. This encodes CASSQGPPGLAADTQYF.

The DNA of the CDR3 is TGCAGTGCGAGGAGTGGGGCTCAAGCTTTCTTT. Residues: CSARSGAQAFF. The rearrangement uses TRBV20-1 and TRBJ1-1, with D maybe TRBD1 (5 bases). The CDR3 covers 11 residues. With 6 bases removed from V and 9 bases from J, the gap between germline ends came to 14 bases. Germline CDR1 DFQATT, CDR2 SNEGSKA (reference sequence).

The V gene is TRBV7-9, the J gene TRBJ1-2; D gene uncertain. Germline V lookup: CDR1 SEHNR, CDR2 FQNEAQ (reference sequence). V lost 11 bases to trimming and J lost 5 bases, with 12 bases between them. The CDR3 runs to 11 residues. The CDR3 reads CAGSGLYGYTF. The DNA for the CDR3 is TGTGCCGGGTCGGGTTTATATGGCTACACCTTC.

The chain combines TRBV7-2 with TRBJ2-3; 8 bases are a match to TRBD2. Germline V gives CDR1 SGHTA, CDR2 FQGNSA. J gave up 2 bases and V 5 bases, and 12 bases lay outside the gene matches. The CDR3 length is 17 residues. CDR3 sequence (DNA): TGTGCCAGCAGCCTCCAAGGGGGAGCGGGGGCCACAGATACGCAGTATTTT. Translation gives CASSLQGGAGATDTQYF.

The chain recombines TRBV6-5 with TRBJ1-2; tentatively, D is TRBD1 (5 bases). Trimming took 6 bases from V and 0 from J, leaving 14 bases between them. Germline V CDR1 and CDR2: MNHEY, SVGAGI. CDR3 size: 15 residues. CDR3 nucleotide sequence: TGTGCCAGCAGCGCCGGGGGGTTAGCTAACTATGGCTACACCTTC. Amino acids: CASSAGGLANYGYTF.

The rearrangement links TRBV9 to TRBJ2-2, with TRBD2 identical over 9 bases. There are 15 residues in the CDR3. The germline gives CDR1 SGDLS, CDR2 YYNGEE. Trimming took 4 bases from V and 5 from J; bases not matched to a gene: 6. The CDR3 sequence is CASSSRLAATGELFF. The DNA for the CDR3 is TGTGCCAGCAGCTCCCGACTAGCGGCTACCGGGGAGCTGTTTTTT.

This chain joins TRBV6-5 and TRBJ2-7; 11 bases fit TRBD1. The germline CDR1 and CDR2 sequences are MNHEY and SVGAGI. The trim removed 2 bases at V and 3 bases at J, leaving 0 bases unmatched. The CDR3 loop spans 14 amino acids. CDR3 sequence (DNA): TGTGCCAGCAGTTACGGGACAGGGGGCTACGAGCAGTACTTC. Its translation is CASSYGTGGYEQYF.

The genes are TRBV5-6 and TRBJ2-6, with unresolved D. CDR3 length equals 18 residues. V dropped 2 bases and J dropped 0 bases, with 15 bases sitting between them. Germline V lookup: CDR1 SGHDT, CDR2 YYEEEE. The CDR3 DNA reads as TGTGCCAGCAGCTTTTTTTTACAGACATACTCTGGGGCCAACGTCCTGACTTTC. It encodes CASSFFLQTYSGANVLTF.

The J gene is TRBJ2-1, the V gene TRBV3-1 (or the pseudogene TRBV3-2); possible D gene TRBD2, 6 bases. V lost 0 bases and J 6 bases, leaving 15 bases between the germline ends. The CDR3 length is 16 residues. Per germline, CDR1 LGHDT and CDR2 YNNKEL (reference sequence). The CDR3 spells CASSQEPGETFNEQFF. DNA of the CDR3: TGTGCCAGCAGCCAAGAACCGGGGGAGACCTTCAATGAGCAGTTCTTC.

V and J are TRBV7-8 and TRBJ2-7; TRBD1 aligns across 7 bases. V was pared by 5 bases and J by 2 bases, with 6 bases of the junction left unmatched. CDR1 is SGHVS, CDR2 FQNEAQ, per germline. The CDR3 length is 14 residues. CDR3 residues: CASSLDRSAYEQYF. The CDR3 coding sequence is TGTGCCAGCAGCCTGGACAGGTCAGCCTACGAGCAGTACTTC.

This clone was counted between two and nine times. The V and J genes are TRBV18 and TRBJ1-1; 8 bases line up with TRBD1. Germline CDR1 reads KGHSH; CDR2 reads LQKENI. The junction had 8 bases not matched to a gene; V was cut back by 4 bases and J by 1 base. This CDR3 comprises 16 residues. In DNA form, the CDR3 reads TGTGCCAGCTCACATCACCCAGGGGGCAGGAACACTGAAGCTTTCTTT. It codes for CASSHHPGGRNTEAFF.

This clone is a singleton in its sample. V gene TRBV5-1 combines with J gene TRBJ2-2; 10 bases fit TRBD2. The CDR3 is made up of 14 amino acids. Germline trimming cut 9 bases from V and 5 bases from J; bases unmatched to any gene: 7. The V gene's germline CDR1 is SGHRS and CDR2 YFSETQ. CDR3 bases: TGCGCCACCTCGGGGACTAGCGTAACCGGGGAGCTGTTTTTT. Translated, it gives CATSGTSVTGELFF.

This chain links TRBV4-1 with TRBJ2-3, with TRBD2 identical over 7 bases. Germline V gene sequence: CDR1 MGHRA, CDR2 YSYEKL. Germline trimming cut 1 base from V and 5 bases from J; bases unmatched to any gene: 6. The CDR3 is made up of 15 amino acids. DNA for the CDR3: TGCGCCAGCAGCCAAGTTGAATCGGGGGGAGATACGCAGTATTTT. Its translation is CASSQVESGGDTQYF.

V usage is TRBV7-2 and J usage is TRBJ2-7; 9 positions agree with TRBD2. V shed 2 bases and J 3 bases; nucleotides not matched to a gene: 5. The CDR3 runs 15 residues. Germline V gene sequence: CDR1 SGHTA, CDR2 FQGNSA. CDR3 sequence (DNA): TGTGCCAGCAGCTTATCTAGCGGGAACTACTACGAGCAGTACTTC. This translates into CASSLSSGNYYEQYF.

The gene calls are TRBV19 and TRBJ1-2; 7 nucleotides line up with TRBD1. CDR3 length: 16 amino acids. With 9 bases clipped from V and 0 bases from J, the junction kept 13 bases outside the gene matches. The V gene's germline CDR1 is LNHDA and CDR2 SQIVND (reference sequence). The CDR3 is CASRGQGDRANYGYTF. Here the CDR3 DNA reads TGTGCCAGCAGGGGCCAGGGGGATCGAGCTAACTATGGCTACACCTTC.

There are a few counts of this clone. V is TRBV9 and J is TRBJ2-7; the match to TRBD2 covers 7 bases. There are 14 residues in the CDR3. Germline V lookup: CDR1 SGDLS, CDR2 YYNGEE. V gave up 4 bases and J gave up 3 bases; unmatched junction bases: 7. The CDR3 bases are TGTGCCAGCAGCCCCCGGGGGACTAACTACGAGCAGTACTTC. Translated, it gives CASSPRGTNYEQYF.

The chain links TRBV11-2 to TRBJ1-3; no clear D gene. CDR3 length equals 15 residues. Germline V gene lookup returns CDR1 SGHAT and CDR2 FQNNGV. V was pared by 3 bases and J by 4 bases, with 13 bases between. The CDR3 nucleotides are TGTGCCAGCAGCTTCGGCCCGACAAAAGGAAACACCATATATTTT. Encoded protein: CASSFGPTKGNTIYF.